Listed here are 6 T cell receptor beta chains from one sample, sequenced in a study of blood T cell repertoires in COVID-19. The protocol was immunoSEQ multiplex PCR, while the TCRdb copy is restricted to in-frame clones and leaves out a portion. Of approximately 210,000 clones listed, roughly four fifths are singletons. The sample was PBMCs or T cells enriched from blood (not recorded which). Receptors originate from a man between 40 and 49 years old who had recovered from COVID-19.

The genes are TRBV24-1 and TRBJ2-2; D remains ambiguous. Trimming removed 2 bases at V and 4 bases at J, with 4 bases between. The CDR3 covers 13 residues. In germline, CDR1 is KGHDR, CDR2 SFDVKD. The CDR3 DNA reads TGTGCCACCAGTGATTCTCCCACCGGGGAGCTGTTTTTT. This sequence encodes CATSDSPTGELFF.

CDR3 amino acids: CSVESQGGSYEQYF. CDR3 nucleotide sequence: TGCAGCGTTGAATCGCAGGGGGGATCCTACGAGCAGTACTTC. The chain recombines TRBV29-1 with TRBJ2-7, with D perhaps TRBD1 (7 bases). Germline CDR1 is SQVTM and CDR2 is ANQGSEA. Deletions cut 2 bases from V and 1 base from J, with 12 bases between. CDR3 length: 14 amino acids.

The J gene is TRBJ1-2, the V gene TRBV19, with 7 nucleotides matching TRBD1. The CDR3 has 13 amino acids. Looked up from germline, CDR1 is LNHDA and CDR2 is SQIVND (reference sequence). With V trimmed by 3 bases and J by 8 bases, 6 bases remained unmatched. CDR3 sequence (DNA): TGTGCCAGTAGTATCGACAGGGAAGGCGGCTACACCTTC. This gives the protein CASSIDREGGYTF.

The rearrangement joins TRBV19 to TRBJ1-2; 8 bases are a match to TRBD1. Germline-derived CDR1 and CDR2 are LNHDA and SQIVND (reference sequence). This CDR3 has 16 amino acids. The V and J ends lost 4 bases and 4 bases, in that order; junction bases with no gene match: 11. The CDR3 sequence: CASSTGQGTTTYGYTF. In DNA, the CDR3 is TGTGCCAGTAGTACCGGACAGGGTACAACTACCTATGGCTACACCTTC.

The V call is TRBV19, the J call TRBJ2-3; D remains ambiguous. This CDR3 has 15 amino acids. The V end was cut by 4 bases, the J end by 2 bases, with 13 bases between. Germline CDR1 is LNHDA and CDR2 is SQIVND (reference sequence). The CDR3 sequence is CASSNYALNTDTQYF. In DNA form, the CDR3 reads TGTGCCAGTAGTAACTACGCCTTAAACACAGATACGCAGTATTTT. Full variable domain (missing parts from reference TRBV19 and TRBJ2-3): DGGITQSPKYLFRKEGQNVTLSCEQNLNHDAMYWYRQDPGQGLRLIYYSQIVNDFQKGDIAEGYSVSREKKESFPLTVTSAQKNPTAFYLCASSNYALNTDTQYFGPGTRLTVL.

The V gene is TRBV6-1, the J gene TRBJ1-3, with TRBD1 identical over 7 bases. J was trimmed by 0 bases and V by 3 bases; bases with no gene match: 8. The CDR3 has 17 residues. CDR1 is MNHNS, CDR2 SASEGT, per germline. CDR3 amino acids: CASSEKRDSSSGNTIYF. DNA of the CDR3: TGTGCCAGCAGTGAGAAGAGGGACAGCTCCTCTGGAAACACCATATATTTT.